This TCR beta chain originates from a study of CD8+CD57+ T cells in acquired aplastic anemia. Patients picked for sequencing had shown CD8+CD57+ cell expansion detected by flow cytometry. Researchers used genomic DNA as the template to profile TCR beta VDJ and CDR3. TCRdb passed the reads through MiXCR, listing each CDR3 protein once. The table lists fewer than 300,000 distinct CDR3 sequences, approximately 82% of them singletons. Between the trimmed V and J ends, which lost 0 bases and 5 bases, there was a span of 11 bases. Germline V gene lookup returns CDR1 DFQATT and CDR2 SNEGSKA (reference sequence). This CDR3 has 14 residues.

The source is a human donor with aplastic anemia. The chain recombines TRBV20-1 with TRBJ2-1; no clear D gene. Sample: sorted CD4+, CD8+, or CD8+CD57+ T cells (not recorded which) from PBMCs. In DNA, the CDR3 is TGCAGTGCTAGAGACCCGGCAGTGAACAATGAGCAGTTCTTC. Residues: CSARDPAVNNEQFF.